This T cell receptor (beta chain) was captured by sequencing in a study of shared clonotypes between healthy human individuals. Study results and caveats: Non-shared clonotypes showed lower generation probabilities than clonotypes common to all four donors. A handful of donors had about 5% of their naive CD4 clonotypes in common. Researchers found naive subsets generally carried larger estimated richness than memory subsets.

Some clones are missing from TCRdb's copy, which holds only in-frame ones; the method was immunoSEQ multiplex PCR. The table records over 1.4 million clones, 95% to 97% of them present only once. Notes on this clone: Antigen specificity is unknown. Other DNA sequences from this sample encode an identical CDR3 as well.

Germline CDR1 reads LNHDA; CDR2 reads SQIVND (reference sequence). This CDR3 is built from 14 residues. V lost 1 base, J lost 0 bases, and 4 bases lay in between. The sequence derives from a man aged 30-40 years in good health. The sequencing sample was made of naive CD4+ T cells sorted from blood. Specified subset: CD45RA+ positively selected. The chain is built from TRBV19 and TRBJ1-5; D is undetermined. In nucleotides, the CDR3 is TGTGCCAGTAGTATAGCCGGTAGCAATCAGCCCCAGCATTTT. It specifies CASSIAGSNQPQHF. Based on the CDR3 plus reference TRBV19 and TRBJ1-5, the full variable domain is DGGITQSPKYLFRKEGQNVTLSCEQNLNHDAMYWYRQDPGQGLRLIYYSQIVNDFQKGDIAEGYSVSREKKESFPLTVTSAQKNPTAFYLCASSIAGSNQPQHFGDGTRLSIL.